Following are 21 T cell receptor beta chains from one sample sequenced in a study of blood T cell repertoires in COVID-19. Data came from immunoSEQ multiplex PCR; TCRdb stores just in-frame clones and leaves some out. Among roughly 200,000 clones, over 80% were seen once, and the ten largest hold about 7%. The sequencing input was peripheral blood. These receptors originate from a woman aged 35 to 49 with COVID-19, enrolled during active disease.

The chain joins TRBV24-1 to TRBJ2-5; 8 nucleotides line up with TRBD2. Per germline, CDR1 KGHDR and CDR2 SFDVKD. Trimming removed 3 bases from V and 4 bases from J; junction bases left unmatched: 9. CDR3 length: 16 residues. DNA for the CDR3: TGTGCCACCAGTGATCCACAGGCGGGGGGACGAGAGACCCAGTACTTC. Residues: CATSDPQAGGRETQYF.

To note about this clone: One end of the junction fails to match germline, which may point to a read error. This chain connects TRBV7-9 to TRBJ2-5; 12 nucleotides line up with TRBD2. The CDR3 length is 14 residues. Germline loops: CDR1 SEHNR, CDR2 FQNEAQ (reference sequence). The CDR3 DNA follows: TGTGCCAGCAGCCTAGCGGGAGGGGGGGAGACCCAGTACTTC. Its protein is CASSLAGGGETQYF.

The chain links TRBV11-2 to TRBJ1-5, with 8 bases lining up with TRBD1. The CDR3 loop spans 19 amino acids. V trimming: 5 bases; J trimming: 5 bases; junction bases outside the gene matches: 20. The germline V gene has CDR1 SGHAT and CDR2 FQNNGV. The CDR3 loop is CASSPAFRDRTTLHQPQHF. The CDR3 DNA sequence: TGTGCCAGCAGCCCCGCATTCCGGGACAGGACGACCCTCCATCAGCCCCAGCATTTT.

The CDR3 here is CASTSNTEAFF. Here the CDR3 DNA reads TGTGCCAGCACATCGAACACTGAAGCTTTCTTT. This chain connects TRBV2 to TRBJ1-1; D unclear. The CDR3 consists of 11 residues. Trimming took 7 bases from V and 1 from J, leaving 4 bases between them. From germline, CDR1 is SNHLY and CDR2 FYNNEI.

The chain uses TRBV11-2 and TRBJ1-6; unclear D gene. V was cut by 4 bases and J by 2 bases, with 6 bases left in between. The CDR3 consists of 14 residues. Looked up from germline, CDR1 is SGHAT and CDR2 is FQNNGV. Written as DNA, the CDR3 is TGTGCCAGCAGCTCGAGAACCTATAATTCACCCCTCCACTTT. It codes for CASSSRTYNSPLHF.

The chain employs TRBV27 and TRBJ1-5; no clear D. This CDR3 has 13 residues. Per the germline V gene, CDR1 is MNHEY and CDR2 is SMNVEV (reference sequence). Trimming removed 6 bases from V and 7 bases from J, with 13 bases in between. CDR3 DNA: TGTGCCAGCAGCCTTAATGGCGGGCAGCCCCAGCATTTT. Protein sequence: CASSLNGGQPQHF.

V usage is TRBV28 and J usage is TRBJ1-4; TRBD1 matches 9 bases. The CDR3 is made up of 15 amino acids. V trimming: 5 bases; J trimming: 8 bases; junction bases outside the gene matches: 9. Germline CDR1 MDHEN, CDR2 SYDVKM. The DNA for the CDR3 is TGTGCCAGCAGTCCCCGGGGACAGGGATGGGAAAAACTGTTTTTT. Residues: CASSPRGQGWEKLFF.

V gene TRBV5-6 combines with J gene TRBJ2-1; possibly TRBD2 for D (6 bases). This CDR3 is 13 amino acids long. Germline V lookup: CDR1 SGHDT, CDR2 YYEEEE. Between the trimmed V and J ends, which lost 3 bases and 6 bases, there was a span of 10 bases. CDR3 DNA sequence: TGTGCCAGCAGCTCGGGCGGGGTCAATGAGCAGTTCTTC. The encoded protein is CASSSGGVNEQFF.

As to this clone: Compared with germline, one end of the junction differs, possibly owing to a read error. This chain uses TRBV6-6 with TRBJ2-7, with TRBD1 matching 7 bases. This CDR3 comprises 14 residues. Germline values: CDR1 MNHNY, CDR2 SVGAGI (reference sequence). CDR3 loop: CATNPGQSSYEQHF. CDR3 nucleotide sequence: TGTGCCACCAACCCGGGACAGAGCTCCTACGAGCAGCACTTC.

This clone was recorded only once. The chain combines TRBV6-5 with TRBJ1-4; possible D gene TRBD1, 5 bases. Between the trimmed V and J ends, which lost 2 bases and 8 bases, there was a span of 9 bases. Germline CDR1 reads MNHEY; CDR2 reads SVGAGI. The CDR3 runs to 13 residues. The CDR3 region is CASSYRGGEKLFF. In DNA form, the CDR3 reads TGTGCCAGCAGTTACAGGGGTGGAGAAAAACTGTTTTTT.

V and J are TRBV6-5 and TRBJ1-2; D is possibly TRBD1 (5 bases). Germline V gene data show CDR1 as MNHEY and CDR2 as SVGAGI. The V gene lost 8 bases and the J gene lost 2 bases, with 15 bases spanning the gap. This CDR3 spans 14 amino acids. The CDR3 sequence: CASGVQELNYGYTF. CDR3 nucleotides: TGTGCCAGCGGGGTACAGGAACTCAACTATGGCTACACCTTC.

The chain recombines TRBV18 with TRBJ2-7; 8 positions agree with TRBD1. The J segment lost 2 bases and the V segment lost 4 bases, leaving 16 bases of the junction unmatched. The CDR3 covers 18 residues. Looked up from germline, CDR1 is KGHSH and CDR2 is LQKENI. CDR3 DNA sequence: TGTGCCAGCTCACAGACGGGGGTACCGGGACAGGCAACCTACGAGCAGTACTTC. Residues: CASSQTGVPGQATYEQYF.

The rearrangement uses TRBV19 and TRBJ1-1; 9 positions match TRBD1. Germline CDR1 LNHDA, CDR2 SQIVND (reference sequence). Trimming cost V 2 bases and J 1 base; bases outside gene matches: 2. This CDR3 has 15 amino acids. CDR3 coding DNA: TGTGCCAGTAGTATAAACAGGGGGCCGAACACTGAAGCTTTCTTT. It codes for CASSINRGPNTEAFF. The entire variable domain, with the rest obtained from reference TRBV19 and TRBJ1-1, is as follows: DGGITQSPKYLFRKEGQNVTLSCEQNLNHDAMYWYRQDPGQGLRLIYYSQIVNDFQKGDIAEGYSVSREKKESFPLTVTSAQKNPTAFYLCASSINRGPNTEAFFGQGTRLTVV.

The V gene is TRBV6-6, the J gene TRBJ1-1; 10 bases align to TRBD1. Trimming at V came to 7 bases and at J to 2 bases, leaving 10 bases not matched to a gene. Per germline, CDR1 MNHNY and CDR2 SVGAGI (reference sequence). There are 16 residues in the CDR3. CDR3 DNA: TGTGCCAGCACCTTAGGACAGGGGGGTGGAAACACTGAAGCTTTCTTT. It specifies CASTLGQGGGNTEAFF.

V and J are TRBV18 and TRBJ2-5; a weak D match, TRBD2 (6 bases). Germline CDR1 and CDR2: KGHSH and LQKENI. With 1 base removed from V and 5 bases from J, the gap between germline ends came to 17 bases. The CDR3 loop spans 16 amino acids. CDR3 protein: CASSPRGMAGMETQYF. CDR3 in DNA: TGTGCCAGCTCACCACGGGGGATGGCGGGGATGGAGACCCAGTACTTC.

This clone was observed a handful of times. The CDR3 nucleotides are TGCGCCAGCAGCCCCCAGGGGGTAGGAATGAACACTGAAGCTTTCTTT. Translating gives CASSPQGVGMNTEAFF. The chain uses TRBV5-1 and TRBJ1-1; 7 bases agree with TRBD1. The V and J ends lost 4 bases and 0 bases, in that order; junction bases with no gene match: 9. Germline loops: CDR1 SGHRS, CDR2 YFSETQ. The CDR3 totals 16 residues.

The genes are TRBV4-1 and TRBJ1-4, with 10 bases lining up with TRBD1. The trim removed 1 base at V and 8 bases at J, leaving 10 bases unmatched. Germline values: CDR1 MGHRA, CDR2 YSYEKL. The CDR3 totals 17 residues. CDR3 protein: CASSQAFYRTGGEKLFF. CDR3 coding DNA: TGCGCCAGCAGCCAAGCTTTCTACCGGACAGGGGGGGAAAAACTGTTTTTT.

The rearrangement links TRBV9 to TRBJ1-4, with TRBD1 identical over 10 bases. Germline V gene lookup returns CDR1 SGDLS and CDR2 YYNGEE. After removal of 4 bases from V and 8 bases from J, the junction contained 14 bases not matched to a gene. The CDR3 sequence is 17 residues long. CDR3 nucleotide sequence: TGTGCCAGCAGCCTGACAGGGGGCTTGTCGGGCCGGGAAAAACTGTTTTTT. Residues: CASSLTGGLSGREKLFF.

This clone came up once. The rearrangement joins TRBV7-3 to TRBJ2-5, with 7 bases identical to TRBD2. CDR3 length: 15 residues. Germline V lookup: CDR1 SGHTA, CDR2 FQGTGA. V was pared by 4 bases and J by 5 bases, with 10 bases of the junction left unmatched. The CDR3 region has the DNA TGTGCCAGCAGCTCCCAGCGGGGTCAGCGGGAGACCCAGTACTTC. Translating it yields CASSSQRGQRETQYF. Combining the CDR3 with reference TRBV7-3 and TRBJ2-5 gives the whole variable domain GAGVSQTPSNKVTEKGKYVELRCDPISGHTALYWYRQSLGQGPEFLIYFQGTGAADDSGLPNDRFFAVRPEGSVSTLKIQRTERGDSAVYLCASSSQRGQRETQYFGPGTRLLVL.

The J gene is TRBJ2-1, the V gene TRBV6-5, with 11 nucleotides matching TRBD2. The CDR3 runs 15 residues. Germline CDR1 reads MNHEY; CDR2 reads SVGAGI. After removal of 2 bases from V and 5 bases from J, the junction contained 2 bases not matched to a gene. The CDR3 reads CASSYGTSGNNEQFF. For the CDR3, the DNA is TGTGCCAGCAGTTACGGGACTAGCGGCAACAATGAGCAGTTCTTC.

This chain uses TRBV27 with TRBJ1-2; TRBD1 matches at 7 bases. Per germline, CDR1 MNHEY and CDR2 SMNVEV (reference sequence). The CDR3 spans 14 residues. The V segment lost 2 bases and the J segment 3 bases; nucleotides outside the gene matches: 3. Written as DNA, the CDR3 is TGTGCCAGCAGTTTAACAGGGGAATACTATGGCTACACCTTC. It encodes CASSLTGEYYGYTF.